This T cell receptor (beta chain) was profiled in a study of blood T cell repertoires in COVID-19. This clone showed up just a few times. In the original workflow: Counts of nucleated cells, estimated from reference gene primer amplification, were obtained. Measured with immunoSEQ multiplex PCR; TCRdb has only the in-frame clones, and not every one. The DNA was the basis for D and trimming; V, J and clone size are from that table. This sample has 81,000 or so clones, with 70% to 90% found just once. CDR1 and CDR2 (germline): WSHSY, SAAADI. The CDR3 sequence is 14 residues long. The trim removed 6 bases at V and 5 bases at J, leaving 9 bases unmatched. The Seattle patients joined while their infection was active and were tracked longitudinally afterward.

The receptor was isolated from a man aged 50-59 years with COVID-19, enrolled during active disease. The chain links TRBV10-2 to TRBJ2-5; 7 nucleotides line up with TRBD2. The sample consisted of peripheral blood. The DNA for the CDR3 is TGCGCCAGCAGACACCGGGGGGAGACGGAGACCCAGTACTTC. Translated, it gives CASRHRGETETQYF.